This T cell receptor (beta chain) was obtained from a study of CXCR3-negative and CXCR3-positive naive CD8 T cells. Findings of the study overall: CXCR3-positive naive cells carried more hydrophobic TRB CDR3s than CXCR3-negative naive cells did.

Germline assignment: CDR1 SGHVS and CDR2 FNYEAQ. The length of the CDR3 is 15 residues. The authors made the TRB cDNA libraries by 5' RACE using UMI labels. No DNA is given; TCRdb re-called the 5' RACE reads and lists each CDR3 protein once. This sample contains roughly 110,000 distinct CDR3 sequences. Note on this clonotype: Its specificity is not known.

This TCR derives from a human donor in good health. Some clones in this sample may be carry-over from other donors' samples. J is TRBJ2-3 and V is TRBV7-6; TCRdb's D call, TRBD2, is unchecked because there is no DNA. Sequenced material: naive CXCR3+ CD8+ T cells from blood. As for subset: CD45RO-CCR7+CD27+CD95- naive CD8+ T cells expressing CXCR3 (TNR3+). The CDR3 loop reads CASSLGLGEKDTQYF.